This entry concerns a single T cell receptor beta chain. This sample was taken from a study of blood T cell repertoires in COVID-19. Germline V gene data show CDR1 as SGHRS and CDR2 as YFSETQ. Deletions cut 0 bases from V and 0 bases from J, with 9 bases between. The CDR3 runs 15 residues. TCRdb's table, derived via immunoSEQ multiplex PCR, lists solely in-frame clones and lacks some. The data contain 200,000 to 250,000 clones, around 84% of them singletons. The sequence was collected from a woman in her fifties or sixties who had recovered from COVID-19. This sequence joins TRBV5-1 and TRBJ1-1; tentatively, D is TRBD1 (5 bases). The sequenced sample consisted of peripheral blood. The CDR3 DNA follows: TGCGCCAGCAGCTTGGTGGGGCTCTTGAACACTGAAGCTTTCTTT. Encoded protein: CASSLVGLLNTEAFF.